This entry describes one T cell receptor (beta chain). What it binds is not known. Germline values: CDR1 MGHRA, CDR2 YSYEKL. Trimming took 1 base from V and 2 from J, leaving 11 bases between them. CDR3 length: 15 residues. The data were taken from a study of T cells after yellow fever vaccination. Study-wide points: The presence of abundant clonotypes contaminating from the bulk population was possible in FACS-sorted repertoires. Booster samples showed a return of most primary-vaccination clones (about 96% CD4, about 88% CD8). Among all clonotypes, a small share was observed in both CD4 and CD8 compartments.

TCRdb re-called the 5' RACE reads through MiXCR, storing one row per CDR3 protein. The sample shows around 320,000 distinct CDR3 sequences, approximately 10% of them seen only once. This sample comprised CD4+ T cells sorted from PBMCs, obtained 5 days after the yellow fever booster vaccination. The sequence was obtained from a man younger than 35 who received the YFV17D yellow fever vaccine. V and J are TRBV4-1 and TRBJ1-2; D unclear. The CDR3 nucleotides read TGCGCCAGCAGCCAAGCGTTTCGGCGGAACTATGGCTACACCTTC. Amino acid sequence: CASSQAFRRNYGYTF.